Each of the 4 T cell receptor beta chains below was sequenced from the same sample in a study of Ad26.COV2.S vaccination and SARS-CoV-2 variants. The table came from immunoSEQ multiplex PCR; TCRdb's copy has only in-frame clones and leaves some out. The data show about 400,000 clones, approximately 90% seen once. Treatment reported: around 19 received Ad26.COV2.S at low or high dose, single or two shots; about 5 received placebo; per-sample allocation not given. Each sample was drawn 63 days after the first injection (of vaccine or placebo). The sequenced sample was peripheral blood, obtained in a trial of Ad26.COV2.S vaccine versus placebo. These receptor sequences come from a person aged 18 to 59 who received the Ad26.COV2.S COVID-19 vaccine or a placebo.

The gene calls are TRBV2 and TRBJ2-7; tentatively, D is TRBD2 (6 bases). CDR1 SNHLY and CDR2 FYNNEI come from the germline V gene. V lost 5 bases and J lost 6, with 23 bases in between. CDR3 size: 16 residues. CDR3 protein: CASSSTRDRGTSEQYF. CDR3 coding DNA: TGTGCCAGCAGTTCGACCCGGGACCGGGGGACCTCCGAGCAGTACTTC.

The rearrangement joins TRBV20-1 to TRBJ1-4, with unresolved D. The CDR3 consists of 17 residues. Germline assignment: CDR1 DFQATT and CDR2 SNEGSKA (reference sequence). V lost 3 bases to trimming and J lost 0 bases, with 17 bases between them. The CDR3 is CSASIHGLPTTNEKLFF. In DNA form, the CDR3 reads TGCAGTGCTAGTATCCACGGGTTACCCACAACTAATGAAAAACTGTTTTTT.

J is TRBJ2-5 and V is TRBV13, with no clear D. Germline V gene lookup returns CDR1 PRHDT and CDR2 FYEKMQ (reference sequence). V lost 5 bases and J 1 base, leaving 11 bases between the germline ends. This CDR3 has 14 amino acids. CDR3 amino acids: CASSTRTGQETQYF. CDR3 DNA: TGTGCCAGCAGCACGCGGACGGGCCAAGAGACCCAGTACTTC.

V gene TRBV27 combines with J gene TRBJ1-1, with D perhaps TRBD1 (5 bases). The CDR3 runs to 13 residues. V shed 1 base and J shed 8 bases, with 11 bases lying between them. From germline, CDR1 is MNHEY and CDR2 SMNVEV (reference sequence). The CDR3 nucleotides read TGTGCCAGCAGTTTATTAGGGGAGTCAGAAGCTTTCTTT. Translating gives CASSLLGESEAFF.